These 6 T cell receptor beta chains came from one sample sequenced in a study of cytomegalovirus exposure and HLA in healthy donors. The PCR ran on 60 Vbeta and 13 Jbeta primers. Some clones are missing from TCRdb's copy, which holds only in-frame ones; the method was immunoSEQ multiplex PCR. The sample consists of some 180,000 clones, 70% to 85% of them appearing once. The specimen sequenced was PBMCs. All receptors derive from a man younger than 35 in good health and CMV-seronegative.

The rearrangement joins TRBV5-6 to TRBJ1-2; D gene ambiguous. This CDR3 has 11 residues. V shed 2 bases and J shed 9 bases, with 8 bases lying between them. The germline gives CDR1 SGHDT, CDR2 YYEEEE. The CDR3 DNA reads TGTGCCAGCAGCTTCCAAGACAGCTACACCTTC. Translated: CASSFQDSYTF.

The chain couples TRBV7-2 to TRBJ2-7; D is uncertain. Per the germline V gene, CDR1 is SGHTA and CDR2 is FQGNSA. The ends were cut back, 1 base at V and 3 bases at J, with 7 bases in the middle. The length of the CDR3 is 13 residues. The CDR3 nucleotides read TGTGCCAGCAGCTTAGGAGAGTACTACGAGCAGTACTTC. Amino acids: CASSLGEYYEQYF.

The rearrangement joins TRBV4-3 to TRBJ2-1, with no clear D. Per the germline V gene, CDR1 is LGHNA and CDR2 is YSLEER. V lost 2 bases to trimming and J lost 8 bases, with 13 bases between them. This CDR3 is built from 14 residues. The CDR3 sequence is CASSQSWPGHEQFF. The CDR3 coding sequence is TGCGCCAGCAGCCAAAGTTGGCCAGGCCATGAGCAGTTCTTC.

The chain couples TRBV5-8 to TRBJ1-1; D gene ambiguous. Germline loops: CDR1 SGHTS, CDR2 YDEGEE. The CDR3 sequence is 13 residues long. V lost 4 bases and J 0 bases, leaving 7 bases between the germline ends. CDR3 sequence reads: CASSPDLNTEAFF. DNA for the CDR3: TGTGCCAGCAGCCCGGACTTGAACACTGAAGCTTTCTTT. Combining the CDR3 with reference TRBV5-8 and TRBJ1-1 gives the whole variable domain EAGVTQSPTHLIKTRGQQATLRCSPISGHTSVYWYQQALGLGLQFLLWYDEGEERNRGNFPPRFSGRQFPNYSSELNVNALELEDSALYLCASSPDLNTEAFFGQGTRLTVV.

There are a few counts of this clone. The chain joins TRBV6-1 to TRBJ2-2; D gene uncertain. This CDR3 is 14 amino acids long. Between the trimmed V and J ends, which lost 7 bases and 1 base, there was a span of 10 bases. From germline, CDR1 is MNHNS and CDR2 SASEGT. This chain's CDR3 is CASKKRRNTGELFF. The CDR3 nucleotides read TGTGCCAGCAAAAAGCGCAGGAACACCGGGGAGCTGTTTTTT.

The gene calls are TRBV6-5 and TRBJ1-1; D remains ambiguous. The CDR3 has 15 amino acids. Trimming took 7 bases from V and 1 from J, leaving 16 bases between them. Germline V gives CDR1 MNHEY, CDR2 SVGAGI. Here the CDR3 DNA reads TGTGCCAGCATCCCCCGTGGCGGAGGGAACACTGAAGCTTTCTTT. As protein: CASIPRGGGNTEAFF.